This is a list of T cell receptor beta chains from one sample in a study of blood T cell repertoires in COVID-19. The table came from immunoSEQ multiplex PCR; TCRdb's copy has only in-frame clones and leaves some out. The sample carries 150,000 to 200,000 clones, over 65% recorded once. Sequencing was carried out using peripheral blood. These receptors came from a man aged 60-69 years with acute or convalescent COVID-19. Both conserved end residues are part of each CDR3. A D gene is named only where the DNA matches it firmly. Size values are once, few and many counts, or a class for expanded clones, and some rows have none.

clone size	V gene	J gene	D gene	CDR3 DNA	CDR3 protein
-	TRBV6-1	TRBJ2-7	TRBD1	TGTGCCAGCAGTGCCGCAGGGGGCAGGCGGGAGCAGTACTTC	CASSAAGGRREQYF
-	TRBV18	TRBJ2-1	TRBD1	TGTGCCAGCTCACGGGGACAGGGGAAGCCCGAATCAGGGTCATGGGCACTCACTTATGAGCAGTTCTTC	CASSRGQGKPESGSWALTYEQFF
-	TRBV6-5	TRBJ1-2	TRBD1	TGTGCCAGCAGTTTAGGACAGGGGAAGGGCTACACCTTC	CASSLGQGKGYTF
-	TRBV15	TRBJ2-5	-	TGTGCCACCAGCAGAGCCCTATACGAGACCCAGTACTTC	CATSRALYETQYF
many	TRBV19	TRBJ2-7	TRBD1	TGTGCCAGTAGTACTAAGACAGGGACCGAGCAGTACTTC	CASSTKTGTEQYF
once	TRBV12-3/TRBV12-4	TRBJ2-5	-	TGTGCCAGCAGCCAAACAGGGTTTGAGACCCAGTACTTC	CASSQTGFETQYF
-	TRBV19	TRBJ1-2	-	TGTGCCAGTAGTATTTCTCGGGGGGCTGGCTACACCTTC	CASSISRGAGYTF
-	TRBV4-3	TRBJ2-5	TRBD2	TGCGCCAGCAGCGGGAGCTCCGGGGGGTACTCAGAGACCCAGTACTTC	CASSGSSGGYSETQYF
-	TRBV5-1	TRBJ1-4	-	TGCGCCAGCAGCTTGGTAGCGGGGAGTAATGAAAAACTGTTTTTT	CASSLVAGSNEKLFF
few	TRBV7-8	TRBJ2-5	-	TGTGCCAGCAGCATGACAGCTTACCAAGAGACCCAGTACTTC	CASSMTAYQETQYF
-	TRBV27	TRBJ2-2	-	TGTGCCAGCAGTTTCGTGGTAACGGCGAACACCGGGGAGCTGTTTTTT	CASSFVVTANTGELFF
many	TRBV5-5	TRBJ1-5	-	TGTGCCAGCCGCAGAAATAGCAATCAGCCCCAGCATTTT	CASRRNSNQPQHF
-	TRBV6-2/TRBV6-3	TRBJ1-6	-	TGTGCCAGCAGCCCCGGCGGAATCAATTCACCCCTCCACTTT	CASSPGGINSPLHF
-	TRBV5-4	TRBJ2-2	-	TGTGCCAGCAGCTTGGGCAGGTCCGGGGAGCTGTTTTTT	CASSLGRSGELFF
-	TRBV19	TRBJ1-1	TRBD1	TGTGCCAGTAGTACCGTACTCGACAGGGTGAACACTGAAGCTTTCTTT	CASSTVLDRVNTEAFF
once	TRBV30	TRBJ1-3	-	TGTGCCTGGAGTGTAAGGGGGTCAGGAAACACCATATATTTT	CAWSVRGSGNTIYF
-	TRBV2	TRBJ2-7	-	TGTGCCAGCAGGAGGACAGAGACCTACGAGCAGTACTTC	CASRRTETYEQYF
-	TRBV11-2	TRBJ2-5	-	TGTGCCAGCAGCTTGCTGGCCCCAGAGACCCAGTACTTC	CASSLLAPETQYF
-	TRBV9	TRBJ1-4	-	TGTGCCAGCAGCGTAGGCGGGACCTTAAATGAAAAACTGTTTTTT	CASSVGGTLNEKLFF
-	TRBV29-1	TRBJ1-1	-	TGCAGCGTTTACCGAGGGAGTAACTCCGGGACTGAAGCTTTCTTT	CSVYRGSNSGTEAFF
few	TRBV5-5	TRBJ1-5	TRBD1	TGTGCCAGCAGCTTGGCCGGACAGGGCCATCAGCCCCAGCATTTT	CASSLAGQGHQPQHF
-	TRBV28	TRBJ2-7	-	TGTGCCAGCAGACCCGGACAGCCCGCCTGGAGGTCCTACGAGCAGTACTTC	CASRPGQPAWRSYEQYF
-	TRBV9	TRBJ2-5	TRBD2	TGTGCCAGCAGCCCCAGCGGGGCCAAGTACCAAGAGACCCAGTACTTC	CASSPSGAKYQETQYF
-	TRBV7-6	TRBJ2-2	-	TGTGCCAGCAGCTTAGCAAGAGGGCGGGGCACCGGGGAGCTGTTTTTT	CASSLARGRGTGELFF
-	TRBV7-9	TRBJ1-6	-	TGTGCCAGCAGGCCTCCCCCGATTCAGGGAAATTCACCCCTCCACTTT	CASRPPPIQGNSPLHF
few	TRBV14	TRBJ1-6	TRBD1	TGTGCCAGCAGCCAAGTCACAGGGGGCAGATCACCCCTCCACTTT	CASSQVTGGRSPLHF
-	TRBV10-2	TRBJ1-1	TRBD1	TGCGCCAGCAGCCCCGGGACAGGGGGCCGGGGCACTGAAGCTTTCTTT	CASSPGTGGRGTEAFF
few	TRBV2	TRBJ2-5	TRBD2	TGTGCCAGCAGTGAAGTCAGCGGGGGGACCAAATACCAAGAGACCCAGTACTTC	CASSEVSGGTKYQETQYF
-	TRBV3-1/TRBV3-2	TRBJ2-7	TRBD1	TGTGCCAGCAGCCAACCCGGGACAGGGGGACACGAGCAGTACTTC	CASSQPGTGGHEQYF
-	TRBV7-9	TRBJ2-3	-	TGTGCCAGCAGCTTAGCTAGCGGAGCAGATACGCAGTATTTT	CASSLASGADTQYF
few	TRBV6-1	TRBJ1-2	-	TGTGCCAGCAGTGAGATACCCCGAACGGGGGGACCTTCAAGTCGAGGCTACACCTTC	CASSEIPRTGGPSSRGYTF
-	TRBV13	TRBJ2-7	TRBD1	TGTGCCAGCAGCCCAGGGACAGGGGGACACTACGAGCAGTACTTC	CASSPGTGGHYEQYF
-	TRBV27	TRBJ1-5	-	TGTGCCAGCAGTTTAACGGGGGAGGGCAATCAGCCCCAGCATTTT	CASSLTGEGNQPQHF
-	TRBV5-5	TRBJ1-1	-	TGTGCCAGCAGCTTGGCCTTAGTGAACACTGAAGCTTTCTTT	CASSLALVNTEAFF
few	TRBV30	TRBJ2-3	TRBD2	TGTGCCTGGGACCCCCTAGCGGACTCCACAGATACGCAGTATTTT	CAWDPLADSTDTQYF
once	TRBV11-2	TRBJ2-2	-	TGTGCCAGCAGGTGGACAACTGCGAACACCGGGGAGCTGTTTTTT	CASRWTTANTGELFF
-	TRBV10-1	TRBJ1-1	-	TGCGCCAGCAGTGGGAACAGGAACACTGAAGCTTTCTTT	CASSGNRNTEAFF
-	TRBV4-1	TRBJ2-7	-	TGCGCCAGCAGCCCAAGGCAGGCCCCCTCGAGCGAGCAGTACTTC	CASSPRQAPSSEQYF
-	TRBV6-6	TRBJ1-6	TRBD1	TGTGCCAGCATTTCCGGGACAGGGGTTTCACCCCTCCACTTT	CASISGTGVSPLHF
-	TRBV11-2	TRBJ1-6	TRBD1	TGTGCCAGCAGCCCGCGGACAGGGGGCAATTCACCCCTCCACTTT	CASSPRTGGNSPLHF
-	TRBV30	TRBJ1-1	TRBD1	TGTGCCTGGAGTGTAATCGGGACAGGGGCAGCTTTCTTT	CAWSVIGTGAAFF
-	TRBV11-3	TRBJ2-3	-	TGTGCCAGCAGCTTAGTGGCGGGAGATACGCAGTATTTT	CASSLVAGDTQYF
-	TRBV3-1/TRBV3-2	TRBJ1-1	TRBD1	TGTGCCAGCAGCCCGACAGGGAAGGTGAACACTGAAGCTTTCTTT	CASSPTGKVNTEAFF
-	TRBV7-8	TRBJ1-2	TRBD1	TGTGCCAGCAGCTTAGCCCCGACAGGGGACGGCTACACCTTC	CASSLAPTGDGYTF
once	TRBV5-6	TRBJ2-5	-	TGTGCCAGCAGCTTGACAGGGGAGACCCAGTACTTC	CASSLTGETQYF
-	TRBV19	TRBJ2-1	TRBD2	TGTGCCAGTAGCCAGGGTAGCGGGGGGGCCTCCTACAATGAGCAGTTCTTC	CASSQGSGGASYNEQFF